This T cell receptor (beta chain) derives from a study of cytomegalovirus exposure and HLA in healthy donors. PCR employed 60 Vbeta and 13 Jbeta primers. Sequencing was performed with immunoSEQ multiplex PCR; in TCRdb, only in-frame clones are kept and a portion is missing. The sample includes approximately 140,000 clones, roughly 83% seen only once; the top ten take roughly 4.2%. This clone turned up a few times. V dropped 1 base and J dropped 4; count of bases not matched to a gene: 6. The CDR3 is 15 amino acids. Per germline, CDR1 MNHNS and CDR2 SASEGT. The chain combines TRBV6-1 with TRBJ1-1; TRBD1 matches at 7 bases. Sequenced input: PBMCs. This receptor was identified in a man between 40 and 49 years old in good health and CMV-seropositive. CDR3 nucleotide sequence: TGTGCCAGCAGTGAAGTTACAGGGGTATTCACTGAAGCTTTCTTT. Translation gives CASSEVTGVFTEAFF.